The 10 T cell receptor beta chains below were found in one sample sequenced in a study of blood T cell repertoires in COVID-19. Assay: immunoSEQ multiplex PCR; the TCRdb copy retains only in-frame clones and omits some. The sample lists roughly 340,000 clones, about 87% seen once, with approximately 1.8% in the top ten. Material for sequencing was PBMCs or T cells enriched from blood (not recorded which). These receptors were taken from a middle-aged man in a cohort exposed to, infected with or recovered from COVID-19 (not recorded which).

This chain uses TRBV28 with TRBJ1-2; D is ambiguous. The CDR3 length is 15 residues. CDR1 and CDR2 from the germline V gene are MDHEN and SYDVKM. With 4 bases removed from V and 4 bases from J, the gap between germline ends came to 16 bases. In nucleotides, the CDR3 is TGTGCCAGCAGTTCTTACACCGGGAGCGTCTATGGCTACACCTTC. Amino acid sequence: CASSSYTGSVYGYTF.

CDR3: CASSPGGAGANVLTF. In DNA, the CDR3 is TGTGCCAGCAGTCCGGGGGGGGCTGGGGCCAACGTCCTGACTTTC. This chain connects TRBV27 to TRBJ2-6; 8 bases are a match to TRBD2. With 5 bases clipped from V and 2 bases from J, the junction kept 2 bases outside the gene matches. The length of the CDR3 is 15 residues. Germline V lookup: CDR1 MNHEY, CDR2 SMNVEV (reference sequence).

The J gene is TRBJ2-1, the V gene TRBV3-1 (or the pseudogene TRBV3-2); TRBD2 agrees at 10 bases. Looked up from germline, CDR1 is LGHDT and CDR2 is YNNKEL (reference sequence). The V gene end was trimmed by 3 bases and the J gene end by 6 bases; junction bases not matched to a gene: 8. The CDR3 extends over 16 amino acids. In DNA, the CDR3 is TGTGCCAGCAGCCACCCGAGGGCTAGCGGGAGCAATGAGCAGTTCTTC. Amino acid sequence: CASSHPRASGSNEQFF.

CDR3 region: CASSSGLSGNTIYF. DNA of the CDR3: TGTGCCAGCAGCTCAGGATTATCTGGAAACACCATATATTTT. The genes are TRBV5-4 and TRBJ1-3; D is uncertain. This CDR3 comprises 14 residues. The germline V gene encodes CDR1 SGHNT and CDR2 YYREEE (reference sequence). V dropped 3 bases and J dropped 1 base, with 8 bases sitting between them.

This chain joins TRBV5-8 and TRBJ1-3; D ambiguous. CDR1 is SGHTS, CDR2 YDEGEE, per germline. Trimming took 0 bases from V and 6 from J, leaving 13 bases between them. CDR3 length equals 15 residues. This CDR3 is CASSLEVGRSNTIYF. The CDR3 coding sequence is TGTGCCAGCAGCTTGGAGGTGGGGAGGTCAAACACCATATATTTT.

As concerns this clone: In the same sample, other DNA sequences code for this CDR3. V gene TRBV28 combines with J gene TRBJ1-5; D not resolved. The CDR3 loop spans 10 amino acids. Trimming pared 3 bases from V and 9 bases from J, leaving 3 bases between. Germline CDR1 and CDR2: MDHEN and SYDVKM. Here the CDR3 reads CASSFRPQHF. CDR3 DNA sequence: TGTGCCAGCAGTTTTCGGCCCCAGCATTTT.

The chain uses TRBV9 and TRBJ2-3; 10 nucleotides line up with TRBD2. This CDR3 has 17 residues. With 4 bases clipped from V and 0 bases from J, the junction kept 8 bases outside the gene matches. CDR1 is SGDLS, CDR2 YYNGEE, per germline. The CDR3 is CASSFSATSGSTDTQYF. In DNA form, the CDR3 reads TGTGCCAGCAGCTTTAGCGCGACTAGCGGGAGCACAGATACGCAGTATTTT.

This sequence joins TRBV2 and TRBJ2-7; the D gene is possibly TRBD2 (6 bases). The CDR3 is 15 residues long. Germline V lookup: CDR1 SNHLY, CDR2 FYNNEI. V was shortened by 8 bases and J by 1 base, with 18 bases between the two germline ends. CDR3 region: CASAARGEASYEQYF. The CDR3 bases are TGTGCCAGCGCCGCACGTGGGGAGGCGTCCTACGAGCAGTACTTC.

The rearrangement joins TRBV27 to TRBJ2-2; 9 positions agree with TRBD1. Germline V CDR1 and CDR2: MNHEY, SMNVEV (reference sequence). This CDR3 spans 14 amino acids. V was clipped by 6 bases and J by 6 bases; unmatched bases: 5. The CDR3 DNA follows: TGTGCCAGCAGGCCGGGACAGGGATCCGGGGAGCTGTTTTTT. This sequence encodes CASRPGQGSGELFF.

The rearrangement joins TRBV21-1 to TRBJ1-2; no DNA check was done on the table's D call, TRBD1. TRBV21-1 is deemed a pseudogene. There are 13 residues in the CDR3. The CDR3 loop reads CAAGSQGDYGYTF. The CDR3 coding sequence is TGTGCCGCGGGGTCCCAGGGGGACTATGGCTACACCTTC.